The 27 T cell receptor beta chains below all came from one sample that was sequenced in a study of identifying expanded T cells in peripheral blood. The method was immunoSEQ multiplex PCR; TCRdb's version includes in-frame clones alone and lacks a portion of them. The sample has approximately 75,000 clones, 85% to 90% seen once. Material for sequencing was blood. The source is a person aged 18 to 75 in good health.

This chain connects TRBV15 to TRBJ2-3; 16 bases line up with TRBD2. This CDR3 has 19 amino acids. Germline trimming cut 0 bases from V and 4 bases from J; bases unmatched to any gene: 7. Germline CDR1 reads LNHNV; CDR2 reads YYDKDF (reference sequence). In nucleotides, the CDR3 is TGTGCCACCAGCAGAGATTTGGGACTAGCGGGGGGGCGCGCAGATACGCAGTATTTT. Its protein is CATSRDLGLAGGRADTQYF.

V usage is TRBV29-1 and J usage is TRBJ2-7; D remains unclear. The V and J ends lost 1 base and 3 bases respectively, with 16 bases between them. CDR1 is SQVTM and CDR2 is ANQGSEA in the germline V gene. There are 15 residues in the CDR3. For the CDR3, the DNA is TGCAGCGTTGAAGTGCCCGACAAAGGAAACTACGAGCAGTACTTC. The encoded protein is CSVEVPDKGNYEQYF.

This clone was detected once. The DNA of the CDR3 is TGTGCCAGTAGTATAGGTCTAGGACAGAATAACAATGAGCAGTTCTTC. Amino acid sequence: CASSIGLGQNNNEQFF. The V gene is TRBV19, the J gene TRBJ2-1; tentative D call: TRBD1 (6 bases). Deletions cut 1 base from V and 5 bases from J, with 15 bases between. Germline V gene sequence: CDR1 LNHDA, CDR2 SQIVND (reference sequence). The CDR3 is made up of 16 amino acids.

The rearrangement uses TRBV7-9 and TRBJ2-1; 9 nucleotides agree with TRBD2. The CDR3 extends over 15 amino acids. CDR1 SEHNR and CDR2 FQNEAQ come from the germline V gene (reference sequence). V lost 1 base, J lost 6 bases, and 4 bases stayed unmatched. CDR3: CASSLGGRGGNEQFF. The CDR3 DNA follows: TGTGCCAGCAGCTTAGGCGGGAGGGGAGGCAATGAGCAGTTCTTC.

Only one count was recorded for this clone. The chain is built from TRBV29-1 and TRBJ1-4; possibly TRBD1 for D (6 bases). The CDR3 totals 13 residues. With 7 bases removed from V and 5 bases from J, the gap between germline ends came to 14 bases. From germline, CDR1 is SQVTM and CDR2 ANQGSEA. The DNA of the CDR3 is TGCAGCGGGGGGGACACCACCAATGAAAAACTGTTTTTT. Encoded protein: CSGGDTTNEKLFF.

This chain connects TRBV9 to TRBJ2-1; 9 bases are shared with TRBD2. V shed 0 bases and J 1 base; nucleotides not matched to a gene: 2. The length of the CDR3 is 16 residues. The germline gives CDR1 SGDLS, CDR2 YYNGEE. CDR3 sequence: CASSVGGGVSYNEQFF. As DNA, the CDR3 is TGTGCCAGCAGCGTAGGCGGGGGGGTATCCTACAATGAGCAGTTCTTC. Full variable domain (missing parts from reference TRBV9 and TRBJ2-1): DSGVTQTPKHLITATGQRVTLRCSPRSGDLSVYWYQQSLDQGLQFLIQYYNGEERAKGNILERFSAQQFPDLHSELNLSSLELGDSALYFCASSVGGGVSYNEQFFGPGTRLTVL.

The chain couples TRBV27 to TRBJ2-5, with D possibly matching TRBD1 (6 bases). The germline V gene has CDR1 MNHEY and CDR2 SMNVEV (reference sequence). V shed 6 bases and J shed 2 bases, with 13 bases lying between them. This CDR3 has 14 amino acids. CDR3 DNA sequence: TGTGCCAGCAGACCAGGACAGATACAAGAGACCCAGTACTTC. It encodes CASRPGQIQETQYF.

J is TRBJ2-3 and V is TRBV19; 9 nucleotides agree with TRBD2. The V and J ends lost 2 bases and 4 bases, in that order; junction bases with no gene match: 7. The CDR3 consists of 16 residues. Germline loops: CDR1 LNHDA, CDR2 SQIVND (reference sequence). The CDR3 loop is CASSITPGLASDTQYF. CDR3 DNA: TGTGCCAGTAGTATAACGCCGGGACTAGCTTCAGATACGCAGTATTTT. The full variable domain, rest sourced from reference TRBV19 and TRBJ2-3, is DGGITQSPKYLFRKEGQNVTLSCEQNLNHDAMYWYRQDPGQGLRLIYYSQIVNDFQKGDIAEGYSVSREKKESFPLTVTSAQKNPTAFYLCASSITPGLASDTQYFGPGTRLTVL.

Here the CDR3 reads CASSLETGDTEAFF. CDR3 DNA: TGTGCCAGCAGCTTAGAGACAGGGGACACTGAAGCTTTCTTT. The rearrangement uses TRBV7-6 and TRBJ1-1, with TRBD1 identical over 8 bases. V was clipped by 1 base and J by 3 bases; unmatched bases: 1. The V gene's germline CDR1 is SGHVS and CDR2 FNYEAQ. This CDR3 comprises 14 residues.

V gene TRBV28 combines with J gene TRBJ1-2; 9 bases map to TRBD1. The CDR3 consists of 13 residues. From germline, CDR1 is MDHEN and CDR2 SYDVKM. V lost 7 bases to trimming and J lost 9 bases; unmatched junction nucleotides: 9. CDR3 in amino acids: CASKRTGASSYTF. The CDR3 bases are TGTGCCAGCAAAAGGACAGGGGCGTCTAGCTACACCTTC.

This rearrangement joins TRBV13 to TRBJ2-2; 9 positions agree with TRBD2. Trimming cost V 3 bases and J 5 bases; bases outside gene matches: 10. Germline CDR1 PRHDT, CDR2 FYEKMQ (reference sequence). This CDR3 region has 17 residues. The CDR3 reads CASSLDVAGVGTGELFF. In nucleotides, the CDR3 is TGTGCCAGCAGCTTGGACGTAGCGGGAGTAGGGACCGGGGAGCTGTTTTTT.

The rearrangement joins TRBV23-1 to TRBJ2-2, with TRBD1 identical over 8 bases. TRBV23-1 is an ORF, and what it does is uncertain. CDR3 length equals 16 residues. J gave up 5 bases and V 6 bases, and 11 bases lay outside the gene matches. The CDR3 DNA follows: TGCGCCAGCAGCCCTAGGACAGGGATGGTTACCGGGGAGCTGTTTTTT. The encoded protein is CASSPRTGMVTGELFF.

The chain combines TRBV13 with TRBJ2-3, with D hard to call. The V gene lost 0 bases and the J gene lost 0 bases, with 7 bases spanning the gap. From germline, CDR1 is PRHDT and CDR2 FYEKMQ (reference sequence). The CDR3 extends over 15 amino acids. Here the CDR3 DNA reads TGTGCCAGCAGCTTAGGGGGTTTGAGCACAGATACGCAGTATTTT. Its protein is CASSLGGLSTDTQYF.

This clone has only a few counts. The chain links TRBV7-2 to TRBJ2-7; 10 bases agree with TRBD2. Unmatched junction bases numbered 3, after V lost 5 bases and J lost 2 bases. This CDR3 comprises 14 residues. CDR1 SGHTA and CDR2 FQGNSA come from the germline V gene. The DNA of the CDR3 is TGTGCCAGCAGCGCACTAGCGGGGACCTACGAGCAGTACTTC. As protein: CASSALAGTYEQYF. Full variable domain (remainder filled in from reference TRBV7-2 and TRBJ2-7): GAGVSQSPSNKVTEKGKDVELRCDPISGHTALYWYRQSLGQGLEFLIYFQGNSAPDKSGLPSDRFSAERTGGSVSTLTIQRTQQEDSAVYLCASSALAGTYEQYFGPGTRLTVT.

V gene TRBV7-2 combines with J gene TRBJ2-6; tentative D call: TRBD2 (6 bases). The CDR3 runs 17 residues. Germline V gene data show CDR1 as SGHTA and CDR2 as FQGNSA. Trimming removed 2 bases from V and 0 bases from J, with 11 bases in between. The CDR3 protein is CASSLFAGTSGANVLTF. The CDR3 DNA reads as TGTGCCAGCAGCTTATTTGCGGGGACCTCTGGGGCCAACGTCCTGACTTTC.

CDR3 protein: CASSLDNYGYTF. CDR3 sequence (DNA): TGTGCCAGCAGCTTGGACAACTATGGCTACACCTTC. This sequence joins TRBV5-4 and TRBJ1-2; D remains unclear. From germline, CDR1 is SGHNT and CDR2 YYREEE (reference sequence). This CDR3 has 12 residues. V dropped 0 bases and J dropped 2 bases, with 2 bases sitting between them.

The rearrangement links TRBV29-1 to TRBJ2-3; weak D call: TRBD2 (5 bases). The V gene lost 4 bases and the J gene lost 1 base, with 12 bases spanning the gap. The CDR3 spans 14 residues. Germline V gives CDR1 SQVTM, CDR2 ANQGSEA. CDR3 bases: TGCAGCGTTGTGCCTAGCTTGGGCACAGATACGCAGTATTTT. Translated: CSVVPSLGTDTQYF.

The V call is TRBV27, the J call TRBJ2-3; 7 bases are a match to TRBD1. The CDR3 loop spans 15 amino acids. Germline V lookup: CDR1 MNHEY, CDR2 SMNVEV (reference sequence). V lost 3 bases to trimming and J lost 2 bases; unmatched junction nucleotides: 5. Here the CDR3 reads CASSFYRGFTDTQYF. CDR3 nucleotide sequence: TGTGCCAGCAGTTTCTACAGGGGATTCACAGATACGCAGTATTTT.

The genes are TRBV6-1 and TRBJ2-7, with D perhaps matching TRBD2 (6 bases). V was cut by 5 bases and J by 0 bases, with 11 bases left in between. The CDR3 is 14 residues long. Germline assignment: CDR1 MNHNS and CDR2 SASEGT. CDR3 DNA: TGTGCCAGCAGTAGGGACTTCTCCTCCTACGAGCAGTACTTC. Its protein product is CASSRDFSSYEQYF.

The V and J genes are TRBV5-1 and TRBJ1-1; the D gene is possibly TRBD1 (5 bases). The CDR3 consists of 14 residues. The germline V gene has CDR1 SGHRS and CDR2 YFSETQ. V was cut by 0 bases and J by 4 bases, with 10 bases left in between. DNA for the CDR3: TGCGCCAGCAGCTTGGCAGGGCTTGGCACTGAAGCTTTCTTT. Its translation is CASSLAGLGTEAFF. Based on the CDR3 plus reference TRBV5-1 and TRBJ1-1, the full variable domain is KAGVTQTPRYLIKTRGQQVTLSCSPISGHRSVSWYQQTPGQGLQFLFEYFSETQRNKGNFPGRFSGRQFSNSRSEMNVSTLELGDSALYLCASSLAGLGTEAFFGQGTRLTVV.

The V call is TRBV28, the J call TRBJ2-4; D call uncertain. With 5 bases removed from V and 2 bases from J, the gap between germline ends came to 7 bases. This CDR3 is 13 amino acids long. From germline, CDR1 is MDHEN and CDR2 SYDVKM. DNA of the CDR3: TGTGCCAGCAGTCCCCATACCAAAAACATTCAGTACTTC. This translates into CASSPHTKNIQYF.

In regard to this clone: An end of the junction does not agree with germline; a read error may underlie this. The chain employs TRBV7-9 and TRBJ1-5; possibly TRBD1 for D (5 bases). The CDR3 loop spans 14 amino acids. CDR1 SEHNR and CDR2 FQNEAQ come from the germline V gene (reference sequence). The CDR3 spells CASSQDGKGQPQHF. The CDR3 DNA is TGCGCCAGCAGCCAAGATGGTAAGGGGCAGCCCCAGCATTTT.

A remark on this clone: One end of the junction varies from germline; a read error may be responsible. The gene calls are TRBV29-1 and TRBJ2-4, with D possibly being TRBD2 (5 bases). The CDR3 totals 14 residues. Looked up from germline, CDR1 is SQVTM and CDR2 is ANQGSEA. The CDR3 region has the DNA TGCAGCGTTCGAGACTACCTAGCCAAAAGCATTCAGTACTTC. Amino acid sequence: CSVRDYLAKSIQYF.

The gene calls are TRBV27 and TRBJ1-1; D is undetermined. Deletions cut 3 bases from V and 0 bases from J, with 11 bases between. The CDR3 consists of 15 residues. The germline V gene has CDR1 MNHEY and CDR2 SMNVEV (reference sequence). The CDR3 DNA follows: TGTGCCAGCAGTTTGGGCAGGTTTATGAACACTGAAGCTTTCTTT. Residues: CASSLGRFMNTEAFF.

This clone appeared a few times. J is TRBJ1-1 and V is TRBV25-1; perhaps TRBD1 as D (5 bases). Germline lookup yields CDR1 MGHDK and CDR2 SYGVNS. V dropped 5 bases and J dropped 0 bases, with 13 bases sitting between them. The length of the CDR3 is 15 residues. This CDR3 is CASSKRGTVNTEAFF. The CDR3 bases are TGTGCCAGCAGTAAACGGGGGACGGTGAACACTGAAGCTTTCTTT.

The chain employs TRBV4-1 and TRBJ2-7; TRBD1 matches at 8 bases. V gave up 1 base and J gave up 7 bases; unmatched junction bases: 15. Germline-derived CDR1 and CDR2 are MGHRA and YSYEKL. This CDR3 is built from 17 residues. The CDR3 protein is CASSQVGQGAIKSEQYF. CDR3 in DNA: TGCGCCAGCAGCCAAGTTGGTCAGGGGGCGATTAAGTCTGAGCAGTACTTC.

J is TRBJ1-2 and V is TRBV18; 9 nucleotides match TRBD1. Germline V lookup: CDR1 KGHSH, CDR2 LQKENI. The CDR3 totals 15 residues. V lost 6 bases to trimming and J lost 4 bases; unmatched junction nucleotides: 9. The CDR3 sequence: CASSVQGAEGYGYTF. The DNA for the CDR3 is TGTGCCAGCTCCGTACAGGGGGCCGAAGGCTATGGCTACACCTTC.